This is a list of T cell receptor beta chains from one sample in a study of T cells expressing NK-cell markers. No DNA is given; TCRdb re-called the 5' RACE reads and lists each CDR3 protein once. Its table records some 300,000 distinct CDR3 sequences. The specimen sequenced was blood T cells: a sorted CD56 or NKG2C T cell subset, CD4+ or CD8+ T cells, or bulk PBMC T cells (not recorded which). Receptors originate from a man aged 18 to 30 in good health. The CDR3 runs from the conserved cysteine through the conserved F or W.

J gene,V gene,CDR3 protein
TRBJ2-7,TRBV12-3/TRBV12-4,CASSSTRGAIPEQYF
TRBJ1-2,TRBV7-2,CASSLGGFANYGYTF
TRBJ1-1,TRBV6-5,CASSYGGRDTEAFF
TRBJ2-5,TRBV6-1,CASSVAGGNQETQYF
TRBJ2-7,TRBV5-1,CASSLVNSRGPEQYF
TRBJ1-1,TRBV20-1,CSAPDRNTEAFF
TRBJ2-2,TRBV20-1,CSARDLLGVGTGELFF
TRBJ2-3,TRBV20-1,CSASGQAGDTQYF
TRBJ2-5,TRBV11-2,CASSLGIVQETQYF
TRBJ2-1,TRBV20-1,CSARRLVRAIWGHNEQFF
TRBJ1-6,TRBV5-4,CASSLRNRGDSPLHF
TRBJ2-1,TRBV15,CATSAHIDRVDNEQFF
TRBJ2-7,TRBV20-1,CSARSSGRSYEQYF
TRBJ2-7,TRBV10-3,CAISSPGTSYEQYF
TRBJ2-5,TRBV6-1,CASNPGQLGTQYF
TRBJ1-6,TRBV20-1,CSAQGTNSPLHF
TRBJ2-2,TRBV28,CASSLFGNTGELFF
TRBJ1-1,TRBV12-3/TRBV12-4,CASSSVRNTEAFF
TRBJ1-3,TRBV19,CASSPLENTIYF
TRBJ2-7,TRBV12-3/TRBV12-4,CASSTGTSSYEQYF
TRBJ2-1,TRBV24-1,CATRGLYNEQFF
TRBJ2-7,TRBV28,CASSPPVSYEQYF
TRBJ2-1,TRBV10-2,CASSESRGSFYNEQFF
TRBJ2-1,TRBV7-2,CASSLALSGEQFF
TRBJ2-2,TRBV18,CASSLQATTNRELFF
TRBJ2-2,TRBV6-2/TRBV6-3,CASSYSEVTGELFF
TRBJ1-6,TRBV20-1,CSARDRAGPNNSPLHF
TRBJ2-7,TRBV25-1,CASSPTPTSENEQYF
TRBJ2-1,TRBV5-1,CASSLQETSSYNEQFF
TRBJ2-3,TRBV20-1,CSADPGGGGSTDTQYF
TRBJ2-3,TRBV12-3/TRBV12-4,CASSLNGGFSTDTQYF
TRBJ2-6,TRBV29-1,CSARDDSGANVLTF
TRBJ2-1,TRBV5-1,CASSFKTGAGNEQFF
TRBJ2-1,TRBV6-6,CASSIGTSGSQFF
TRBJ2-1,TRBV20-1,CRTQPGLVNGREQFF
TRBJ2-4,TRBV20-1,CSADVGGEGNIQYF
TRBJ2-5,TRBV29-1,CSVARGTQETQYF
TRBJ2-1,TRBV5-1,CASSPAKEARSYNEQFF
TRBJ1-1,TRBV5-1,CASSLGGTVLLRNTEAFF
TRBJ2-1,TRBV11-2,CASSLESSRDEQFF
TRBJ2-3,TRBV4-2,CASSQEWQGARTDTQYF
TRBJ1-2,TRBV20-1,CSARLGVYGYTF
TRBJ1-1,TRBV12-3/TRBV12-4,CASSTTDRAGTEAFF
TRBJ2-4,TRBV20-1,CSAPAGITKNIQYF
TRBJ1-1,TRBV3-1,CASSQRGTAFF